These 29 T cell receptor beta chains share one sample of origin, sequenced in a study of blood T cell repertoires in COVID-19 (dated by TCRdb to 2019 to 2021). Library preparation used the immunoSEQ multiplex PCR assay. What TCRdb holds here is the immuneACCESS table cut down to in-frame rearrangements. Part of the clones is not present; checked against another copy, under half of the missing clones reflect an unresolved V gene, and the others are unexplained. Counted in this sample were around 150,000 clones; approximately 91% of them appeared once. Roughly 2.1% of the sample rests with the top ten. Sequencing was performed on peripheral blood. These receptors all stem from a young man with acute or convalescent COVID-19.

The chain employs TRBV4-2 and TRBJ2-7; 7 nucleotides agree with TRBD2. CDR3 size: 18 residues. V dropped 0 bases and J dropped 4; count of bases not matched to a gene: 15. Germline V lookup: CDR1 LGHNA, CDR2 YNFKEQ. The CDR3 coding sequence is TGTGCCAGCAGCCAAGATCTGTATAATATGGGAGGGCGTTACGAGCAGTACTTC. Its protein is CASSQDLYNMGGRYEQYF.

The CDR3 loop is CASSQVRTGTTGELFF. DNA for the CDR3: TGTGCCAGCAGCCAAGTTCGGACAGGGACCACCGGGGAGCTGTTTTTT. This chain connects TRBV14 to TRBJ2-2; 8 nucleotides align to TRBD1. Germline loops: CDR1 SGHDN, CDR2 FVKESK. The V gene end was trimmed by 1 base and the J gene end by 4 bases; junction bases not matched to a gene: 5. The CDR3 extends over 16 amino acids.

This chain links TRBV27 with TRBJ1-4; D unresolved. V lost 3 bases and J 11 bases, leaving 16 bases between the germline ends. This CDR3 has 14 residues. Looked up from germline, CDR1 is MNHEY and CDR2 is SMNVEV (reference sequence). The CDR3 protein is CASSLYGSTAKLFF. CDR3 DNA: TGTGCCAGCAGTTTGTACGGGTCTACGGCGAAACTGTTTTTT.

This sequence joins TRBV20-1 and TRBJ2-7, with D hard to call. There are 11 residues in the CDR3. Trimming removed 0 bases at V and 5 bases at J, with 5 bases between. Germline CDR1 reads DFQATT; CDR2 reads SNEGSKA (reference sequence). CDR3 bases: TGCAGTGCTAGAGATGCGAACGAGCAGTACTTC. Amino acids: CSARDANEQYF.

The CDR3 bases are TGTGCCAGCAGCGTAGGTACAGGATCGAACACCGGGGAGCTGTTTTTT. This translates into CASSVGTGSNTGELFF. V is TRBV9 and J is TRBJ2-2; possibly TRBD1 for D (5 bases). The CDR3 runs 16 residues. With 0 bases removed from V and 0 bases from J, the gap between germline ends came to 9 bases. Per the germline V gene, CDR1 is SGDLS and CDR2 is YYNGEE. The full variable domain, its missing parts supplied by reference TRBV9 and TRBJ2-2, is DSGVTQTPKHLITATGQRVTLRCSPRSGDLSVYWYQQSLDQGLQFLIQYYNGEERAKGNILERFSAQQFPDLHSELNLSSLELGDSALYFCASSVGTGSNTGELFFGEGSRLTVL.

The rearrangement links TRBV5-5 to TRBJ1-1; 7 bases are a match to TRBD1. Germline CDR1 reads SGHKS; CDR2 reads YYEKEE (reference sequence). The CDR3 spans 14 residues. Trimming took 0 bases from V and 7 from J; bases not matched to a gene: 6. The CDR3 DNA reads as TGTGCCAGCAGCTTGGAGGGGGCACGTGGTGAAGCTTTCTTT. Amino acids: CASSLEGARGEAFF.

The genes are TRBV4-1 and TRBJ2-2; D gene uncertain. The CDR3 runs 13 residues. Trimming pared 2 bases from V and 6 bases from J, leaving 7 bases between. Germline V gives CDR1 MGHRA, CDR2 YSYEKL. CDR3 in amino acids: CASSQLVPGELFF. Here the CDR3 DNA reads TGCGCCAGCAGCCAATTAGTCCCCGGGGAGCTGTTTTTT.

The chain uses TRBV6-5 and TRBJ2-7; TRBD1 might be the D (7 bases). The CDR3 runs 15 residues. CDR1 is MNHEY, CDR2 SVGAGI, per germline. The ends were cut back, 2 bases at V and 2 bases at J, with 13 bases in the middle. This chain's CDR3 is CASSYAGQQTYEQYF. CDR3 DNA sequence: TGTGCCAGCAGTTACGCGGGACAGCAAACCTACGAGCAGTACTTC.

In its sample, this clone is medium-sized. The V call is TRBV29-1, the J call TRBJ1-1, with 7 bases fitting TRBD1. Germline lookup yields CDR1 SQVTM and CDR2 ANQGSEA. The CDR3 covers 13 residues. V gave up 7 bases and J gave up 8 bases; unmatched junction bases: 13. The CDR3 loop reads CSGEATGSGEAFF. The CDR3 DNA follows: TGCAGCGGAGAGGCGACAGGGAGCGGGGAAGCTTTCTTT.

This chain connects TRBV19 to TRBJ1-3; tentatively, D is TRBD1 (5 bases). Trimming stripped 8 bases from V and 4 bases from J, with 15 bases between. This CDR3 is built from 14 residues. In germline, CDR1 is LNHDA, CDR2 SQIVND (reference sequence). DNA for the CDR3: TGTGCCAGTGGGGGGGGACCGGACGGAAACACCATATATTTT. Protein sequence: CASGGGPDGNTIYF. The full variable domain, its missing parts supplied by reference TRBV19 and TRBJ1-3, is DGGITQSPKYLFRKEGQNVTLSCEQNLNHDAMYWYRQDPGQGLRLIYYSQIVNDFQKGDIAEGYSVSREKKESFPLTVTSAQKNPTAFYLCASGGGPDGNTIYFGEGSWLTVV.

This clone came up once. The genes are TRBV11-3 and TRBJ2-2; 7 bases fit TRBD1. CDR3 length: 15 residues. The ends lost 3 bases at V and 5 bases at J; junction bases unmatched: 6. CDR1 and CDR2 from the germline V gene are SGHNT and YENEEA. CDR3 in DNA: TGTGCCAGCAGCTTTGCCCCAGGGGGTACCGGGGAGCTGTTTTTT. This gives the protein CASSFAPGGTGELFF.

J is TRBJ2-7 and V is TRBV4-1; D not resolved. Germline-derived CDR1 and CDR2 are MGHRA and YSYEKL. Trimming shortened V by 0 bases and J by 2 bases, and 11 bases separated the two germline ends. This CDR3 contains 15 residues. The CDR3 sequence: CASSQDFQRPYEQYF. For the CDR3, the DNA is TGCGCCAGCAGCCAAGATTTCCAGCGCCCCTACGAGCAGTACTTC.

In the case of this clone: This sample also contains other DNA sequences that code for the same CDR3. This chain uses TRBV27 with TRBJ1-6; no firm D call. The V gene lost 3 bases and the J gene lost 7 bases, with 7 bases spanning the gap. The CDR3 has 13 amino acids. Germline CDR1 MNHEY, CDR2 SMNVEV (reference sequence). CDR3 residues: CASSFRGNSPLHF. The CDR3 coding sequence is TGTGCCAGCAGTTTCCGGGGAAATTCACCCCTCCACTTT.

The chain is built from TRBV2 and TRBJ2-7; D gene uncertain. The germline CDR1 and CDR2 sequences are SNHLY and FYNNEI. The CDR3 is 17 amino acids. V was shortened by 1 base and J by 4 bases, with 20 bases between the two germline ends. This chain's CDR3 is CASSEGQPSFGFYEQYF. The CDR3, as DNA: TGTGCCAGCAGTGAAGGTCAACCCTCCTTCGGTTTTTACGAGCAGTACTTC.

The V and J genes are TRBV5-4 and TRBJ1-6; D remains ambiguous. Germline CDR1 and CDR2: SGHNT and YYREEE (reference sequence). Between the trimmed V and J ends, which lost 4 bases and 7 bases, there was a span of 9 bases. The CDR3 has 13 residues. CDR3 amino acids: CASSTSPNSPLHF. CDR3 DNA: TGTGCCAGCAGCACGAGTCCGAATTCACCCCTCCACTTT.

This clone was observed once. The chain links TRBV2 to TRBJ2-7; 7 bases match TRBD2. The CDR3 sequence is 16 residues long. V shed 4 bases, J shed 0 bases, and the junction held 9 bases outside the gene matches. The germline gives CDR1 SNHLY, CDR2 FYNNEI. The CDR3 nucleotides are TGTGCCAGCAGTGTAAGTGTCGGGAGGAGCTCCTACGAGCAGTACTTC. Translating it yields CASSVSVGRSSYEQYF.

The chain recombines TRBV2 with TRBJ1-1; possible D gene TRBD1, 5 bases. The V end lost 6 bases, the J end lost 4 bases, and 21 bases lay between the germline ends. The CDR3 has 16 amino acids. Germline V gene data show CDR1 as SNHLY and CDR2 as FYNNEI. The CDR3 protein is CASRGTGTEGRTEAFF. The DNA for the CDR3 is TGTGCCAGCAGGGGAACGGGGACTGAGGGGCGCACTGAAGCTTTCTTT.

The chain joins TRBV14 to TRBJ1-4; D not resolved. This CDR3 is built from 16 residues. Germline V gene sequence: CDR1 SGHDN, CDR2 FVKESK. Between the trimmed V and J ends, which lost 1 base and 3 bases, there was a span of 12 bases. This chain's CDR3 is CASSQVRNRANEKLFF. For the CDR3, the DNA is TGTGCCAGCAGCCAAGTTAGGAACAGAGCTAATGAAAAACTGTTTTTT.

CDR3 nucleotide sequence: TGCGCCAGCAGCCAAGCGTCCCAGGGAAACATTCAGTACTTC. This encodes CASSQASQGNIQYF. V is TRBV4-1 and J is TRBJ2-4; D might be TRBD1 (5 bases). Trimming stripped 1 base from V and 6 bases from J, with 10 bases between. This CDR3 region has 14 residues. Germline lookup yields CDR1 MGHRA and CDR2 YSYEKL.

J is TRBJ2-3 and V is TRBV24-1; the match to TRBD2 covers 10 bases. The germline gives CDR1 KGHDR, CDR2 SFDVKD. J was trimmed by 5 bases and V by 4 bases; bases with no gene match: 5. CDR3 length equals 15 residues. CDR3 region: CATSDSSGSGDTQYF. The CDR3 DNA reads as TGTGCCACCAGTGACTCTAGCGGGAGTGGAGATACGCAGTATTTT.

The chain employs TRBV2 and TRBJ1-4; 7 nucleotides match TRBD1. Germline V gene lookup returns CDR1 SNHLY and CDR2 FYNNEI. With V trimmed by 1 base and J by 4 bases, 9 bases remained unmatched. This CDR3 spans 17 amino acids. The CDR3 bases are TGTGCCAGCAGTGAAGACAGGGGCCTTAAATTTAATGAAAAACTGTTTTTT. Protein: CASSEDRGLKFNEKLFF.

The chain is built from TRBV5-1 and TRBJ2-5; TRBD2 might be the D (6 bases). CDR3 length: 13 residues. The germline CDR1 and CDR2 sequences are SGHRS and YFSETQ. V lost 3 bases to trimming and J lost 5 bases, with 11 bases between them. This CDR3 is CASSSWGVETQYF. Here the CDR3 DNA reads TGCGCCAGCAGCTCTTGGGGGGTGGAGACCCAGTACTTC.

This clone showed up just a few times. CDR3 coding DNA: TGTGCCTGGAGTGGGACAGTGATTAATCAGCCCCAGCATTTT. Translating gives CAWSGTVINQPQHF. V is TRBV30 and J is TRBJ1-5, with D possibly matching TRBD1 (6 bases). The length of the CDR3 is 14 residues. Trimming left V 1 base short and J 4 bases short, with 11 bases between. Germline values: CDR1 GTSNPN, CDR2 SVGIG (reference sequence).

The chain joins TRBV7-7 to TRBJ2-5, with 13 bases matching TRBD2. Germline loops: CDR1 SSHAT, CDR2 FNYEAQ (reference sequence). V lost 5 bases and J lost 1; bases outside the gene matches: 4. The CDR3 is 16 residues long. In DNA, the CDR3 is TGTGCCAGCAGCCCCAGACTAGCGGGAGGCCAAGAGACCCAGTACTTC. Its translation is CASSPRLAGGQETQYF.

J is TRBJ2-7 and V is TRBV10-3; a weak D match, TRBD1 (5 bases). The CDR3 has 14 amino acids. V lost 10 bases, J lost 5 bases, and 21 bases lay in between. The germline CDR1 and CDR2 sequences are ENHRY and SYGVKD. The CDR3 loop reads CATAPARDGDEQYF. CDR3 coding DNA: TGTGCCACCGCCCCAGCCAGGGATGGGGACGAGCAGTACTTC.

V and J are TRBV4-1 and TRBJ2-1; 9 bases align to TRBD1. The CDR3 covers 14 residues. Looked up from germline, CDR1 is MGHRA and CDR2 is YSYEKL. V was pared by 5 bases and J by 8 bases, with 7 bases of the junction left unmatched. The CDR3 DNA follows: TGCGCCAGCAGCGAAGGGACAGGGCTAGATGAGCAGTTCTTC. The encoded protein is CASSEGTGLDEQFF.

J is TRBJ1-1 and V is TRBV19; no clear D. Germline V gene data show CDR1 as LNHDA and CDR2 as SQIVND (reference sequence). V gave up 7 bases and J gave up 4 bases, with 16 bases separating them. The CDR3 extends over 14 amino acids. As DNA, the CDR3 is TGTGCCAGTACCCGGAGCTCGACGGGCACTGAAGCTTTCTTT. This gives the protein CASTRSSTGTEAFF.

The chain joins TRBV25-1 to TRBJ2-7, with D possibly matching TRBD2 (6 bases). Germline V lookup: CDR1 MGHDK, CDR2 SYGVNS. The CDR3 consists of 14 residues. V gave up 1 base and J gave up 4 bases, with 11 bases separating them. CDR3 nucleotides: TGTGCCAGCAGTGAATTTGGAGGGATATACGAGCAGTACTTC. This encodes CASSEFGGIYEQYF.

This chain connects TRBV30 to TRBJ1-1, with D maybe TRBD1 (6 bases). Germline CDR1 and CDR2: GTSNPN and SVGIG (reference sequence). This CDR3 has 15 amino acids. Trimming shortened V by 2 bases and J by 1 base, and 14 bases separated the two germline ends. CDR3 amino acids: CAWSFSGTPNTEAFF. The CDR3 DNA is TGTGCCTGGAGTTTTTCCGGGACACCGAACACTGAAGCTTTCTTT.